The 25 T cell receptor beta chains presented below share a single source sample, sequenced in a study of radiotherapy plus CTLA-4 blockade in lung cancer. TCRdb's table, derived via immunoSEQ multiplex PCR, lists solely in-frame clones and lacks some. The data contain 43,000 or so clones, roughly 73% of them singletons. The sequencing here drew on peripheral blood, taken from a patient treated with radiotherapy plus ipilimumab. These receptors were taken from a human donor with non-small cell lung cancer who had a complete response to radiotherapy plus ipilimumab.

The V call is TRBV7-3, the J call TRBJ2-5; perhaps TRBD2 as D (6 bases). This CDR3 spans 14 amino acids. V was shortened by 2 bases and J by 4 bases, with 11 bases between the two germline ends. Germline V gives CDR1 SGHTA, CDR2 FQGTGA. The CDR3 nucleotides are TGTGCCAGCAGCTTAGGGGGGATAGGAGAGACCCAGTACTTC. Its translation is CASSLGGIGETQYF.

The chain uses TRBV6-5 and TRBJ2-7; the match to TRBD1 covers 7 bases. V trimming: 0 bases; J trimming: 3 bases; junction bases outside the gene matches: 2. CDR3 size: 14 residues. Germline CDR1 reads MNHEY; CDR2 reads SVGAGI. This chain's CDR3 is CASSYSRQGYEQYF. The CDR3 bases are TGTGCCAGCAGTTACTCGAGACAGGGCTACGAGCAGTACTTC.

This clone was counted a single time. This chain uses TRBV4-3 with TRBJ2-5; perhaps TRBD2 as D (5 bases). With 1 base removed from V and 2 bases from J, the gap between germline ends came to 11 bases. This CDR3 has 15 amino acids. Germline V gives CDR1 LGHNA, CDR2 YSLEER. Here the CDR3 DNA reads TGCGCCAGCAGCCAAGGTGATAGCGTTCAAGAGACCCAGTACTTC. This gives the protein CASSQGDSVQETQYF.

This rearrangement joins TRBV27 to TRBJ1-2; TRBD1 matches 10 bases. Germline CDR1 reads MNHEY; CDR2 reads SMNVEV (reference sequence). Trimming removed 3 bases from V and 8 bases from J; junction bases left unmatched: 9. The CDR3 contains 15 residues. CDR3 region: CASSFLRDRGYGYTF. The CDR3 bases are TGTGCCAGCAGTTTTCTGCGGGACAGGGGTTACGGCTACACCTTC.

This chain uses TRBV7-6 with TRBJ2-5, with a tentative D call TRBD2 (5 bases). Trimming removed 2 bases from V and 2 bases from J, with 15 bases in between. The CDR3 runs to 16 residues. Germline CDR1 reads SGHVS; CDR2 reads FNYEAQ. As DNA, the CDR3 is TGTGCCAGCAGCTTATGGGCAGCGGCCTCACAAGAGACCCAGTACTTC. Protein product: CASSLWAAASQETQYF.

The chain joins TRBV18 to TRBJ2-2; 13 nucleotides line up with TRBD2. The CDR3 totals 16 residues. Germline CDR1 reads KGHSH; CDR2 reads LQKENI. V lost 3 bases, J lost 4 bases, and 2 bases stayed unmatched. The CDR3 reads CASSPGTSGTTGELFF. The CDR3 region has the DNA TGTGCCAGCTCACCGGGGACTAGCGGGACCACCGGGGAGCTGTTTTTT.

This chain joins TRBV6-5 and TRBJ2-7; D is perhaps TRBD1 (5 bases). The CDR3 loop spans 13 amino acids. Germline V gene sequence: CDR1 MNHEY, CDR2 SVGAGI. Trimming cost V 2 bases and J 5 bases, with 10 bases left between them. The CDR3 coding sequence is TGTGCCAGCAGTTACGGGCAGGGCCACGAGCAGTACTTC. It is translated as CASSYGQGHEQYF.

The rearrangement uses TRBV5-4 and TRBJ1-6; 12 nucleotides align to TRBD1. CDR1 is SGHNT and CDR2 is YYREEE in the germline V gene (reference sequence). The V gene end was trimmed by 5 bases and the J gene end by 9 bases; junction bases not matched to a gene: 6. This CDR3 comprises 15 residues. The CDR3 here is CASSLGQGAISPLHF. In DNA, the CDR3 is TGTGCCAGCAGTCTGGGACAGGGGGCGATTTCACCCCTCCACTTT.

About this clone: Germline and junction disagree at one end, which may indicate a read error. Other DNA sequences within the sample encode an identical CDR3. J is TRBJ2-7 and V is TRBV28; 11 bases map to TRBD2. Germline lookup yields CDR1 MDHEN and CDR2 SYDVKM. The CDR3 is made up of 16 amino acids. The CDR3 DNA is TGCGCCAGCAGCTACCTCCCGGGACTAGCGGTCTACGAGCAGTACTTC. This encodes CASSYLPGLAVYEQYF.

CDR3 amino acids: CASSLGGRTNGNTIYF. CDR3 coding DNA: TGTGCCAGCAGCTTAGGGGGCAGGACAAATGGAAACACCATATATTTT. This chain uses TRBV7-2 with TRBJ1-3; D may be TRBD1 (5 bases). Trimming stripped 1 base from V and 3 bases from J, with 13 bases between. The CDR3 is 16 amino acids. Germline lookup yields CDR1 SGHTA and CDR2 FQGNSA.

This chain joins TRBV4-1 and TRBJ2-5; 7 bases are shared with TRBD2. The CDR3 is 16 amino acids. The V and J ends lost 3 bases and 1 base, in that order; junction bases with no gene match: 8. Per the germline V gene, CDR1 is MGHRA and CDR2 is YSYEKL. For the CDR3, the DNA is TGCGCCAGCAGCCAGGCCGCGTGGGGGGGCCAAGAGACCCAGTACTTC. Translation gives CASSQAAWGGQETQYF.

The chain links TRBV4-1 to TRBJ1-2; D might be TRBD1 (6 bases). CDR1 is MGHRA, CDR2 YSYEKL, per germline. The CDR3 covers 15 residues. V lost 0 bases and J lost 7, with 15 bases in between. This CDR3 is CASSQDSRGAAGYTF. The DNA for the CDR3 is TGCGCCAGCAGCCAAGATTCCCGGGGGGCGGCTGGCTACACCTTC.

The rearrangement joins TRBV5-1 to TRBJ2-5; a possible D gene is TRBD1 (5 bases). V was pared by 4 bases and J by 4 bases, with 8 bases between. CDR1 is SGHRS and CDR2 is YFSETQ in the germline V gene. The CDR3 contains 12 residues. DNA for the CDR3: TGCGCCAGCAGCCCCAGGGCAGAGACCCAGTACTTC. It is translated as CASSPRAETQYF.

The chain carries TRBV6-1 and TRBJ1-4, with 10 bases identical to TRBD1. This CDR3 contains 17 residues. Germline-derived CDR1 and CDR2 are MNHNS and SASEGT. Germline trimming cut 4 bases from V and 2 bases from J; bases unmatched to any gene: 7. As DNA, the CDR3 is TGTGCCAGCAGTGTCCGGGACAGGGGAGGTACTAATGAAAAACTGTTTTTT. This encodes CASSVRDRGGTNEKLFF.

This clone has more than one count but fewer than ten. The chain links TRBV29-1 to TRBJ2-3; 7 nucleotides line up with TRBD2. Trimming removed 4 bases from V and 0 bases from J; junction bases left unmatched: 7. The CDR3 spans 15 residues. CDR1 and CDR2 from the germline V gene are SQVTM and ANQGSEA. CDR3 DNA sequence: TGCAGCGTTGGTCCAACTAGCGTTAGCACAGATACGCAGTATTTT. This sequence encodes CSVGPTSVSTDTQYF.

The V and J genes are TRBV4-3 and TRBJ1-6; D possibly corresponds to TRBD1 (5 bases). Germline assignment: CDR1 LGHNA and CDR2 YSLEER. This CDR3 region has 13 residues. Trimming removed 0 bases at V and 9 bases at J, with 6 bases between. The CDR3 protein is CASSQDGGSPLHF. CDR3 nucleotide sequence: TGCGCCAGCAGCCAAGACGGGGGTTCACCCCTCCACTTT.

This chain connects TRBV18 to TRBJ2-3; tentative D call: TRBD2 (5 bases). Trimming stripped 6 bases from V and 0 bases from J, with 10 bases between. The CDR3 has 14 amino acids. Germline lookup yields CDR1 KGHSH and CDR2 LQKENI. The DNA of the CDR3 is TGTGCCAGCTCCTCACAGCGGAGCACAGATACGCAGTATTTT. The encoded protein is CASSSQRSTDTQYF.

V is TRBV18 and J is TRBJ2-1; 8 bases agree with TRBD1. The germline CDR1 and CDR2 sequences are KGHSH and LQKENI. The CDR3 has 16 residues. The junction had 14 bases not matched to a gene; V was cut back by 6 bases and J by 7 bases. The CDR3 nucleotides are TGTGCCAGCTCTCTTACAGCCGGGACAGGTCCTAATGAGCAGTTCTTC. It yields the protein CASSLTAGTGPNEQFF.

The chain recombines TRBV7-3 with TRBJ1-1; TRBD1 matches at 9 bases. This CDR3 has 14 amino acids. Germline V gene sequence: CDR1 SGHTA, CDR2 FQGTGA. V lost 4 bases and J lost 3; bases outside the gene matches: 3. The CDR3 region is CASSSGQGHTEAFF. The CDR3 nucleotides read TGTGCCAGCAGCTCGGGACAGGGACACACTGAAGCTTTCTTT. Full variable domain (remainder filled in from reference TRBV7-3 and TRBJ1-1): GAGVSQTPSNKVTEKGKYVELRCDPISGHTALYWYRQSLGQGPEFLIYFQGTGAADDSGLPNDRFFAVRPEGSVSTLKIQRTERGDSAVYLCASSSGQGHTEAFFGQGTRLTVV.

The table lists this clone with a count of one. J is TRBJ2-2 and V is TRBV28; 7 bases are a match to TRBD2. Germline lookup yields CDR1 MDHEN and CDR2 SYDVKM. The ends lost 6 bases at V and 3 bases at J; junction bases unmatched: 7. This CDR3 spans 15 amino acids. The CDR3 sequence is CASSSSGRDTGELFF. In nucleotides, the CDR3 is TGTGCCAGCAGCTCCTCGGGGAGGGACACCGGGGAGCTGTTTTTT.

V and J are TRBV7-6 and TRBJ2-1; weak D call: TRBD2 (6 bases). This CDR3 is 15 amino acids long. CDR1 is SGHVS and CDR2 is FNYEAQ in the germline V gene. Trimming shortened V by 0 bases and J by 4 bases, and 10 bases separated the two germline ends. The CDR3 spells CASSLAGGPYNEQFF. The CDR3 nucleotides read TGTGCCAGCAGCTTAGCCGGGGGACCATACAATGAGCAGTTCTTC.

J is TRBJ1-1 and V is TRBV14; D is unresolved. The CDR3 contains 17 residues. Germline CDR1 and CDR2: SGHDN and FVKESK. Trimming cost V 1 base and J 0 bases, with 15 bases left between them. The CDR3 region has the DNA TGTGCCAGCAGCCAAGGAGAGTGGGCCGTCATGAACACTGAAGCTTTCTTT. Amino acids: CASSQGEWAVMNTEAFF.

V usage is TRBV27 and J usage is TRBJ2-5, with D possibly being TRBD2 (5 bases). The DNA matches TRBJ2-7 better at its end, which makes the J call doubtful. Germline CDR1 and CDR2: MNHEY and SMNVEV (reference sequence). This CDR3 is 15 amino acids long. The DNA of the CDR3 is TGTGCCAGCAGCAGGACTTTCCAGAGCTCCTACGAGCAGTACTTC. This sequence encodes CASSRTFQSSYEQYF.

The chain carries TRBV6-7 and TRBJ2-1; D perhaps matches TRBD2 (5 bases). TRBV6-7 is an ORF for which the function is uncertain. V lost 8 bases and J 2 bases, leaving 19 bases between the germline ends. CDR3 length equals 16 residues. CDR3 coding DNA: TGTGCCAGCGAGGTGCTCATGGACTGTACCTACAATGAGCAGTTCTTC. It translates to CASEVLMDCTYNEQFF.

The rearrangement links TRBV19 to TRBJ1-5; no definite D call. The length of the CDR3 is 14 residues. CDR1 is LNHDA and CDR2 is SQIVND in the germline V gene (reference sequence). V lost 3 bases and J lost 1, with 7 bases in between. CDR3 nucleotides: TGTGCCAGTAGTATTGTACAGAGCAATCAGCCCCAGCATTTT. This sequence encodes CASSIVQSNQPQHF.